This T cell receptor (beta chain) was sequenced in a study of blood T cell repertoires in COVID-19. Original data processing: For nucleated cells, counts were estimated from reference gene primer amplification. The method was immunoSEQ multiplex PCR; TCRdb's version includes in-frame clones alone and lacks a portion of them. V, J and clone size reflect that table, while D and trimming were determined from the DNA. Of under 90,000 clones in the sample, 87% are singletons; the top ten hold roughly 3.1%. Looked up from germline, CDR1 is SGHAT and CDR2 is FQNNGV. Unmatched junction bases numbered 7, after V lost 4 bases and J lost 1 base. CDR3 length equals 18 residues.

This sequence originates from a woman aged 45-60 years with COVID-19, enrolled during active disease. The J gene is TRBJ2-6, the V gene TRBV11-2, with 10 bases identical to TRBD1. The sequenced sample consisted of peripheral blood. CDR3 coding DNA: TGTGCCAGCAGCTACCGACAGGGGGCGGCGTCTGGGGCCAACGTCCTGACTTTC. Its translation is CASSYRQGAASGANVLTF.